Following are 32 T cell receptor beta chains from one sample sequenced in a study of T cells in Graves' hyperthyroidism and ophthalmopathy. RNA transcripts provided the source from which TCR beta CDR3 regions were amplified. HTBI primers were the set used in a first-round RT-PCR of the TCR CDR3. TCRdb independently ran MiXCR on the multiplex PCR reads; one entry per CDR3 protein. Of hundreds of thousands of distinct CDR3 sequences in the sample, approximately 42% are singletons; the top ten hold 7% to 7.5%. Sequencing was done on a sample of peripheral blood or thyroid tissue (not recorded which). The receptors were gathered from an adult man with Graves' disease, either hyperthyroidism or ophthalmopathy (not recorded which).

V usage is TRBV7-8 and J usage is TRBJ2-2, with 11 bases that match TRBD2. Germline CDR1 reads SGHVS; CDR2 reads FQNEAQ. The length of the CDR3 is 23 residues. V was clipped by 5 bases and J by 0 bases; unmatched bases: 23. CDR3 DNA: TGTGCCAGCAGCCACAAGATGGGCCAGGAGACTAGCGGGAAACCTGCGAACACCGGGGAGCTGTTTTTT. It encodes CASSHKMGQETSGKPANTGELFF.

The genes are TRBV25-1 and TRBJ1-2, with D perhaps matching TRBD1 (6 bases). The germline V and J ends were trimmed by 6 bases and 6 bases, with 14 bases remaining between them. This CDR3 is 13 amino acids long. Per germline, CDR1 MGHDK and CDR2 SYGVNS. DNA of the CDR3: TGTGCCAGCAGGGAAAAACAGGGTAATGGCTACACCTTC. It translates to CASREKQGNGYTF.

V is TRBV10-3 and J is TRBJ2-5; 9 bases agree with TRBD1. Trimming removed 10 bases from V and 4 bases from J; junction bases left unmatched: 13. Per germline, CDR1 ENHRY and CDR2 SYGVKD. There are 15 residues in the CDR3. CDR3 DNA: TGTGCCACCCGTACAGGGGGCAGTTTAGGAGAGACCCAGTACTTC. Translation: CATRTGGSLGETQYF.

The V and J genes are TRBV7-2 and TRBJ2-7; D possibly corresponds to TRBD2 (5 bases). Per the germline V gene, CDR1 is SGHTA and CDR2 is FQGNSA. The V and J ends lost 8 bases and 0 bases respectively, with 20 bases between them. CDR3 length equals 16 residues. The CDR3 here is CASVVQAPGSSYEQYF. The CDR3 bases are TGTGCCAGCGTCGTTCAGGCCCCGGGGAGCTCCTACGAGCAGTACTTC. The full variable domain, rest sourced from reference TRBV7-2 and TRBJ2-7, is GAGVSQSPSNKVTEKGKDVELRCDPISGHTALYWYRQSLGQGLEFLIYFQGNSAPDKSGLPSDRFSAERTGGSVSTLTIQRTQQEDSAVYLCASVVQAPGSSYEQYFGPGTRLTVT.

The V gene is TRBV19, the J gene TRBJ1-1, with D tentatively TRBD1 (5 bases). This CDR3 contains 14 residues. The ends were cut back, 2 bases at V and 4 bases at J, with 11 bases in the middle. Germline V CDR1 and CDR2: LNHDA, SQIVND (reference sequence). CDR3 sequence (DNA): TGTGCCAGTAGTATACAGGGCTTTTCCACTGAAGCTTTCTTT. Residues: CASSIQGFSTEAFF.

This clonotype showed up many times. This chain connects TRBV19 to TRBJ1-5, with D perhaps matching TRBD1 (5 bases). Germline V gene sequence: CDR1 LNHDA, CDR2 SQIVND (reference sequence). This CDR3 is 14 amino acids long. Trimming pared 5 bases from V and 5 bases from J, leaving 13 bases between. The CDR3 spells CASSFPGPDQPQHF. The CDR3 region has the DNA TGTGCCAGTAGTTTTCCAGGGCCGGATCAGCCCCAGCATTTT. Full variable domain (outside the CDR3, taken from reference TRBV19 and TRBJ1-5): DGGITQSPKYLFRKEGQNVTLSCEQNLNHDAMYWYRQDPGQGLRLIYYSQIVNDFQKGDIAEGYSVSREKKESFPLTVTSAQKNPTAFYLCASSFPGPDQPQHFGDGTRLSIL.

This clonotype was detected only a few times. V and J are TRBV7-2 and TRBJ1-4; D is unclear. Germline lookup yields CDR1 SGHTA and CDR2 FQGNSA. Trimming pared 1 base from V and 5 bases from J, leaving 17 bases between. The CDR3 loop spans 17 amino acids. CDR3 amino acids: CASSLVPSPGHNEKLFF. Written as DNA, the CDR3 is TGTGCCAGCAGCTTAGTCCCATCGCCGGGCCACAATGAAAAACTGTTTTTT.

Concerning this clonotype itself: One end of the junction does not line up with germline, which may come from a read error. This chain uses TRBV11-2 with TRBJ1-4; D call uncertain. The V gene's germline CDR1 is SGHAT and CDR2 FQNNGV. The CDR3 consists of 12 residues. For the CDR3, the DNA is TGTGACAGCAGCTTGGCCGGCGGGCGACGGTTTTTT. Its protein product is CDSSLAGGRRFF.

The CDR3 loop is CASSPRTGGIGELFF. DNA for the CDR3: TGTGCCAGTAGTCCCCGGACAGGGGGAATCGGGGAGCTGTTTTTT. V usage is TRBV19 and J usage is TRBJ2-2; 10 nucleotides agree with TRBD1. CDR3 length: 15 amino acids. Germline assignment: CDR1 LNHDA and CDR2 SQIVND (reference sequence). The J segment lost 7 bases and the V segment lost 5 bases, leaving 7 bases of the junction unmatched.

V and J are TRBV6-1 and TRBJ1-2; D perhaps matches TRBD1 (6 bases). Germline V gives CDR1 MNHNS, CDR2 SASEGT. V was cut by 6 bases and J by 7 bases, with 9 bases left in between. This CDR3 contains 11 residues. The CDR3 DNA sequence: TGTGCCAGCAGACCAGGGGTTGGCTACACCTTC. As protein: CASRPGVGYTF.

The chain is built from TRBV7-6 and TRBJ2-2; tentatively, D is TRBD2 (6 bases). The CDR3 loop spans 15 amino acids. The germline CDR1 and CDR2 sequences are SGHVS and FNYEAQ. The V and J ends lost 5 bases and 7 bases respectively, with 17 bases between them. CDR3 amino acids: CASSPPRGGNGELFF. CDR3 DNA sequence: TGTGCCAGCAGCCCCCCTCGGGGCGGGAACGGGGAGCTGTTTTTT.

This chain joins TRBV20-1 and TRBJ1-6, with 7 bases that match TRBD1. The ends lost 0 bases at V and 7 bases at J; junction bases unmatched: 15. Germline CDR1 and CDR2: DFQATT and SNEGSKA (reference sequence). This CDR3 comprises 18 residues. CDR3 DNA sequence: TGCAGTGCTAGAGATTCGGTGGAGGACAGGCGACTAAATTCACCCCTCCACTTT. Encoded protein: CSARDSVEDRRLNSPLHF.

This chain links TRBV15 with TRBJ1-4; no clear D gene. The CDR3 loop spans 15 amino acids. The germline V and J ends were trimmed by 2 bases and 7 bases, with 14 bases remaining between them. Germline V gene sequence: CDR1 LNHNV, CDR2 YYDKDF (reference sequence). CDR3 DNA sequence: TGTGCCACCAGCAGAACCATGATGGGCACTGAAAAACTGTTTTTT. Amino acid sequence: CATSRTMMGTEKLFF.

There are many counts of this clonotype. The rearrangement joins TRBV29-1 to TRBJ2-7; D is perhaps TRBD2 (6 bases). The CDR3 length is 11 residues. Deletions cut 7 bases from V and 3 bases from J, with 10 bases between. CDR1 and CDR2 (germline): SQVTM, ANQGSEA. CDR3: CSARLGYEQYF. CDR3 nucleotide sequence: TGCAGCGCGCGACTAGGCTACGAGCAGTACTTC.

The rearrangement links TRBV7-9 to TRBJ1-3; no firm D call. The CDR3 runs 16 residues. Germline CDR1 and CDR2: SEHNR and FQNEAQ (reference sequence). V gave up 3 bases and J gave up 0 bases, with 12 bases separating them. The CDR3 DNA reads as TGTGCCAGCAGCTTCAAAGGCCCCGGCTCTGGAAACACCATATATTTT. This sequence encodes CASSFKGPGSGNTIYF.

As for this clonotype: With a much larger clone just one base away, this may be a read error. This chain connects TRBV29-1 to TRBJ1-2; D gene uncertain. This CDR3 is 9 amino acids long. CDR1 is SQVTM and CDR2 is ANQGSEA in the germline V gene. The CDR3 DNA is TGCAGCGTTGAAGACGAAACAGTCTTC. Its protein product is CSVEDETVF.

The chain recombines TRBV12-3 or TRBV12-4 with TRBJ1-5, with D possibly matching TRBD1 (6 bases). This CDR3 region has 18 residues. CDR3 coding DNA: TGTGCTAGTGGTTCCCGGGACACTCTACCCTATAGCAATCAGCCCCAGCATTTT. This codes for CASGSRDTLPYSNQPQHF.

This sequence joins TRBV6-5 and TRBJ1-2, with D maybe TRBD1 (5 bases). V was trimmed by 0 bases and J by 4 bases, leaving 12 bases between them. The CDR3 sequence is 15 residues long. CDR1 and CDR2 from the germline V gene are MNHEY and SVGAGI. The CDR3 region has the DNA TGTGCCAGCAGTTACTCGGGGGAGTCGCGCTATGGCTACACCTTC. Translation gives CASSYSGESRYGYTF.

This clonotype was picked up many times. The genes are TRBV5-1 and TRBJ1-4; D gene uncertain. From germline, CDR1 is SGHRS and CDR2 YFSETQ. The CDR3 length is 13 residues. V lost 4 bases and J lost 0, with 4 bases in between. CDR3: CASSTATNEKLFF. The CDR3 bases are TGCGCCAGCAGCACCGCAACTAATGAAAAACTGTTTTTT.

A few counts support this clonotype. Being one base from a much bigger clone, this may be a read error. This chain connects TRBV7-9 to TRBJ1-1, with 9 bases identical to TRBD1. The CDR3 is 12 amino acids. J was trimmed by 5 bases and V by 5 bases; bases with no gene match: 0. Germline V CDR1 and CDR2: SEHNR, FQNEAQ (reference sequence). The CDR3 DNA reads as TGTGCCAGCAGCGGACAGGGGACTGAAGCTTTCTTT. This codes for CASSGQGTEAFF.

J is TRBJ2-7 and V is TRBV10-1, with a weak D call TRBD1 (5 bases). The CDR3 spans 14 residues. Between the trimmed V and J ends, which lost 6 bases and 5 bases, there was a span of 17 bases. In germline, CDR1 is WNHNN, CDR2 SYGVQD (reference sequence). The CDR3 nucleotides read TGCGCCAGCAGAGATCAGTACAGGTCCCACGAGCAGTACTTC. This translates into CASRDQYRSHEQYF.

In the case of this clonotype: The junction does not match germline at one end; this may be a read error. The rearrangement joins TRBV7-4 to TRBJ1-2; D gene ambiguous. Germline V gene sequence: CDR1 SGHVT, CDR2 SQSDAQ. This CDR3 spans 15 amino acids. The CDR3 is CASSLGRRLNYGYTF. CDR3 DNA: TGTGCCAGCAGTTTAGGACGCCGACTTAACTATGGCTACACCTTC.

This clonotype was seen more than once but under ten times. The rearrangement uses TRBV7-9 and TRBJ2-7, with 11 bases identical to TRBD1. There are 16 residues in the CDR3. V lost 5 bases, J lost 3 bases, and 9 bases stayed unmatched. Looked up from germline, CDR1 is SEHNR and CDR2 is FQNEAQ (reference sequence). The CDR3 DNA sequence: TGTGCCAGCAGCACCCGGACAGGGGGCCAATACTACGAGCAGTACTTC. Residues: CASSTRTGGQYYEQYF.

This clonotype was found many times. The CDR3 reads CSVEAGSEKLFF. The DNA for the CDR3 is TGCAGCGTTGAGGCAGGGAGCGAAAAACTGTTTTTT. The V call is TRBV29-1, the J call TRBJ1-4, with a possible D match to TRBD1 (5 bases). The CDR3 is made up of 12 amino acids. Germline V gene data show CDR1 as SQVTM and CDR2 as ANQGSEA. The germline V and J ends were trimmed by 3 bases and 8 bases, with 10 bases remaining between them.

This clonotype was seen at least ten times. CDR3 sequence (DNA): TGTGCCACCAGTGAGGGGACAGGGGTTGGGGAGACCCAGTACTTC. The encoded protein is CATSEGTGVGETQYF. The chain uses TRBV24-1 and TRBJ2-5; TRBD1 matches at 10 bases. Trimming took 4 bases from V and 5 from J; bases not matched to a gene: 6. This CDR3 is built from 15 residues. Germline V gives CDR1 KGHDR, CDR2 SFDVKD.

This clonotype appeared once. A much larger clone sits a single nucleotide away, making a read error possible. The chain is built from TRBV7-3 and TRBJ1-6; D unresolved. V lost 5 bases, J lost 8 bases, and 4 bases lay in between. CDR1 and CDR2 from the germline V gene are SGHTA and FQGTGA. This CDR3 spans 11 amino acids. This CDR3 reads CASSRDSPLHF. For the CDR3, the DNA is TGTGCCAGCAGCCGGGATTCACCCCTCCACTTT.

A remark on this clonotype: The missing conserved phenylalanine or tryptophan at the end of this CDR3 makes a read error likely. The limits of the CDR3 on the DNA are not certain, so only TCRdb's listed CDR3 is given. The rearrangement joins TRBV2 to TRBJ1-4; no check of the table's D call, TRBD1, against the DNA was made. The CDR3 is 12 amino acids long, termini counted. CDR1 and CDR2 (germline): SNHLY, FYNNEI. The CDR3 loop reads CASSADRGYASN.

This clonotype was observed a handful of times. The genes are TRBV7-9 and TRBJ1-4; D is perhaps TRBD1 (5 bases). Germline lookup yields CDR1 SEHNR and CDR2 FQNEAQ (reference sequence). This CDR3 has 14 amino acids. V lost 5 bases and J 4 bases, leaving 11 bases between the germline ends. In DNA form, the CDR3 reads TGTGCCAGCAGCGCCGGGACCTTTAATGAAAAACTGTTTTTT. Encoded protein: CASSAGTFNEKLFF.

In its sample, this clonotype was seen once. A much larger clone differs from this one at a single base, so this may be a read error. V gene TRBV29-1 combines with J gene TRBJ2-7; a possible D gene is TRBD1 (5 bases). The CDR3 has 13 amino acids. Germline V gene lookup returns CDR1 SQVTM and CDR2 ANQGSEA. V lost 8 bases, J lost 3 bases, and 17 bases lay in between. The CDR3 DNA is TGCAGCTTTCAACCCCCAGGGAACTACGAGCAGTACTTC. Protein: CSFQPPGNYEQYF.

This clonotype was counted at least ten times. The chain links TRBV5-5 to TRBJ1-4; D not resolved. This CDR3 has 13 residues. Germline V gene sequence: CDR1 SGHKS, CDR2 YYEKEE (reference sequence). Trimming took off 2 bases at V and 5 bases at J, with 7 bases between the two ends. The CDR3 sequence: CASSFSANEKLFF. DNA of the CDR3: TGTGCCAGCAGCTTCAGTGCGAATGAAAAACTGTTTTTT.

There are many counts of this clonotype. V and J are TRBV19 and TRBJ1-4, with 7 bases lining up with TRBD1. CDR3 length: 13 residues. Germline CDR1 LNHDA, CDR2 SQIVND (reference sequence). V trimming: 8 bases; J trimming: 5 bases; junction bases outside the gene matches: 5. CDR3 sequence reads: CASHGTANEKLFF. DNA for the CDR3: TGTGCCAGTCATGGGACAGCGAATGAAAAACTGTTTTTT.

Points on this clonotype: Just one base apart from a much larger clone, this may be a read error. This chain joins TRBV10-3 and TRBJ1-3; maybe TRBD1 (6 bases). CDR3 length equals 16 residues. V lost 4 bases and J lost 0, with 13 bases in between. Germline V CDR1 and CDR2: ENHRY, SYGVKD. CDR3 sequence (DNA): TGTGCCATCAGTGGCAAAGGACAGAGCTCTGGAAACACCATATATTTT. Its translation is CAISGKGQSSGNTIYF.